One and the same sample provided the 26 T cell receptor beta chains below, sequenced in a study of cytomegalovirus exposure and HLA in healthy donors. PCR primers comprised 60 Vbeta and 13 Jbeta primers. Clones were sequenced by immunoSEQ multiplex PCR, and TCRdb holds only the in-frame ones, with some missing. The sample has about 150,000 clones, about 70% seen once. Sequencing was performed on PBMCs. The receptors were gathered from a man between 60 and 75 years old in good health and CMV-seronegative.

This clone was observed a handful of times. V and J are TRBV7-9 and TRBJ1-2; 7 positions agree with TRBD1. V gave up 1 base and J gave up 3 bases; unmatched junction bases: 5. The CDR3 length is 15 residues. Germline CDR1 and CDR2: SEHNR and FQNEAQ (reference sequence). CDR3 in DNA: TGTGCCAGCAGCTTAGATTTGACAGGGTACTATGGCTACACCTTC. It codes for CASSLDLTGYYGYTF.

In the case of this clone: One end of the junction fails to match germline, which may point to a read error. This chain uses TRBV5-6 with TRBJ2-3, with TRBD2 matching 12 bases. The CDR3 totals 16 residues. Germline V gene lookup returns CDR1 SGHDT and CDR2 YYEEEE. CDR3 in amino acids: CASSPTSGGAGDTQYF. In nucleotides, the CDR3 is TGTGCCAGCAGCCCGACTAGCGGGGGTGCGGGGGATACGCAATATTTT.

J is TRBJ1-2 and V is TRBV29-1; D gene ambiguous. Trimming took 3 bases from V and 1 from J, leaving 6 bases between them. The germline CDR1 and CDR2 sequences are SQVTM and ANQGSEA. The CDR3 runs 12 residues. The CDR3 here is CSVEAGNYGYTF. DNA for the CDR3: TGCAGCGTTGAGGCAGGTAACTATGGCTACACCTTC.

This clone was seen a handful of times. This chain joins TRBV6-5 and TRBJ1-4; TRBD1 aligns across 10 bases. The CDR3 consists of 13 residues. Unmatched junction bases numbered 11, after V lost 6 bases and J lost 16 bases. Germline CDR1 and CDR2: MNHEY and SVGAGI. The CDR3 DNA follows: TGTGCCAGCAGGCCCTCGACAGGGGGCGGTCGGTTTTTT. Translation: CASRPSTGGGRFF.

This chain connects TRBV28 to TRBJ1-4; the D gene is possibly TRBD1 (6 bases). Germline assignment: CDR1 MDHEN and CDR2 SYDVKM. This CDR3 contains 17 residues. V shed 4 bases and J shed 7 bases, with 22 bases lying between them. In nucleotides, the CDR3 is TGTGCCAGCAGTTCTAGATTCCAGGGGCAAAGCCGTGAAAAACTGTTTTTT. Its protein product is CASSSRFQGQSREKLFF.

This clone showed up just a few times. V is TRBV25-1 and J is TRBJ2-7; TRBD1 is a possible D gene (6 bases). CDR3 length: 17 residues. CDR1 and CDR2 (germline): MGHDK, SYGVNS. The germline V and J ends were trimmed by 8 bases and 0 bases, with 23 bases remaining between them. DNA of the CDR3: TGTGCCAGCGCACGAGGGGTTACAGGGCTAAGCTCCTACGAGCAGTACTTC. It translates to CASARGVTGLSSYEQYF.

The chain employs TRBV11-2 and TRBJ1-4, with unresolved D. V was shortened by 5 bases and J by 3 bases, with 13 bases between the two germline ends. The CDR3 is made up of 15 amino acids. Germline CDR1 SGHAT, CDR2 FQNNGV. The CDR3 sequence: CASSRDGLSNEKLFF. CDR3 bases: TGTGCCAGCAGCCGTGACGGACTCTCTAATGAAAAACTGTTTTTT. Full variable domain (rest looked up from reference TRBV11-2 and TRBJ1-4): EAGVAQSPRYKIIEKRQSVAFWCNPISGHATLYWYQQILGQGPKLLIQFQNNGVVDDSQLPKDRFSAERLKGVDSTLKIQPAKLEDSAVYLCASSRDGLSNEKLFFGSGTQLSVL.

The rearrangement links TRBV6-1 to TRBJ1-2; TRBD1 is a possible D gene (6 bases). Trimming shortened V by 1 base and J by 4 bases, and 13 bases separated the two germline ends. There are 15 residues in the CDR3. Per germline, CDR1 MNHNS and CDR2 SASEGT. This CDR3 reads CASSEGGGRGYGYTF. CDR3 nucleotide sequence: TGTGCCAGCAGTGAAGGGGGGGGGCGAGGCTATGGCTACACCTTC.

J is TRBJ2-2 and V is TRBV11-3, with D maybe TRBD2 (5 bases). Germline loops: CDR1 SGHNT, CDR2 YENEEA. The CDR3 is made up of 14 amino acids. V lost 3 bases and J lost 3, with 8 bases in between. CDR3 in amino acids: CASSLNGDTGELFF. The CDR3 DNA reads as TGTGCCAGCAGCTTGAACGGGGACACCGGGGAGCTGTTTTTT.

The gene calls are TRBV19 and TRBJ2-3, with D perhaps matching TRBD2 (6 bases). The CDR3 is made up of 18 amino acids. The V gene's germline CDR1 is LNHDA and CDR2 SQIVND (reference sequence). V was shortened by 5 bases and J by 1 base, with 22 bases between the two germline ends. The CDR3 here is CASSSRDSSLLGTDTQYF. CDR3 DNA sequence: TGTGCCAGTAGTTCCCGGGACTCATCCCTTCTAGGCACAGATACGCAGTATTTT. The full variable domain, rest sourced from reference TRBV19 and TRBJ2-3, is DGGITQSPKYLFRKEGQNVTLSCEQNLNHDAMYWYRQDPGQGLRLIYYSQIVNDFQKGDIAEGYSVSREKKESFPLTVTSAQKNPTAFYLCASSSRDSSLLGTDTQYFGPGTRLTVL.

This chain joins TRBV11-2 and TRBJ1-1, with D uncertain. Trimming removed 0 bases at V and 1 base at J, with 9 bases between. CDR1 is SGHAT and CDR2 is FQNNGV in the germline V gene. The CDR3 extends over 15 amino acids. As DNA, the CDR3 is TGTGCCAGCAGCTTAGACGGTGGAGGGAACACTGAAGCTTTCTTT. It translates to CASSLDGGGNTEAFF.

The chain joins TRBV10-3 to TRBJ2-7, with TRBD2 as a possible D gene (6 bases). CDR1 and CDR2 from the germline V gene are ENHRY and SYGVKD. V was shortened by 2 bases and J by 3 bases, with 14 bases between the two germline ends. The length of the CDR3 is 15 residues. The CDR3, as DNA: TGTGCCATCAGTGAGGGCCGAGGGGAGGACTACGAGCAGTACTTC. This encodes CAISEGRGEDYEQYF.

This CDR3 is CASSLSTRTGGIYEQYF. CDR3 sequence (DNA): TGTGCCAGCAGTTTATCGACTAGGACAGGGGGGATTTACGAGCAGTACTTC. The chain uses TRBV27 and TRBJ2-7; 10 positions agree with TRBD1. With 0 bases clipped from V and 4 bases from J, the junction kept 9 bases outside the gene matches. From germline, CDR1 is MNHEY and CDR2 SMNVEV (reference sequence). This CDR3 has 17 amino acids.

The chain combines TRBV19 with TRBJ2-7; 7 positions agree with TRBD2. CDR3 length equals 13 residues. The junction had 6 bases not matched to a gene; V was cut back by 5 bases and J by 5 bases. Germline V gives CDR1 LNHDA, CDR2 SQIVND (reference sequence). The CDR3 here is CASSHGGVDEQYF. The CDR3 DNA reads TGTGCCAGTAGTCATGGGGGGGTCGACGAGCAGTACTTC.

The gene calls are TRBV2 and TRBJ1-1; the match to TRBD1 covers 10 bases. Germline CDR1 is SNHLY and CDR2 is FYNNEI. J gave up 6 bases and V 8 bases, and 9 bases lay outside the gene matches. The CDR3 is 14 residues long. The CDR3 DNA reads as TGTGCCAGCGGGAGGGACAGGGGAACTTCTGAAGCTTTCTTT. It yields the protein CASGRDRGTSEAFF.

The rearrangement joins TRBV5-1 to TRBJ2-2, with a possible D match to TRBD1 (6 bases). There are 15 residues in the CDR3. V was cut by 0 bases and J by 6 bases, with 12 bases left in between. CDR1 is SGHRS and CDR2 is YFSETQ in the germline V gene. The CDR3 region is CASSLVGGAAGELFF. CDR3 in DNA: TGCGCCAGCAGCTTGGTTGGGGGCGCCGCCGGGGAGCTGTTTTTT.

The count of this clone is one. The chain combines TRBV6-5 with TRBJ2-7; a weak D match, TRBD2 (6 bases). V was clipped by 0 bases and J by 5 bases, with 17 bases between them. The CDR3 has 16 amino acids. Germline loops: CDR1 MNHEY, CDR2 SVGAGI. CDR3 sequence: CASSYSSTGAPDEQYF. CDR3 DNA: TGTGCCAGCAGTTACTCGTCGACGGGAGCCCCGGACGAGCAGTACTTC.

In DNA form, the CDR3 reads TGTGCCAGTTCTCTGGACAGTCACTATGGCTACACCTTC. Translation: CASSLDSHYGYTF. The J gene is TRBJ1-2, the V gene TRBV19, with D maybe TRBD1 (6 bases). Trimming left V 8 bases short and J 3 bases short, with 13 bases between. CDR1 is LNHDA and CDR2 is SQIVND in the germline V gene (reference sequence). The CDR3 runs 13 residues.

This clone has just a few counts. V and J are TRBV28 and TRBJ2-6; D not resolved. The CDR3 sequence is 15 residues long. Germline V gene sequence: CDR1 MDHEN, CDR2 SYDVKM. Trimming removed 3 bases from V and 3 bases from J, with 9 bases in between. The CDR3 reads CASSFDIFGANVLTF. The CDR3 bases are TGTGCCAGCAGTTTTGACATTTTTGGGGCCAACGTCCTGACTTTC.

This clone came up a few times. The chain combines TRBV14 with TRBJ2-7, with 9 bases fitting TRBD1. CDR1 is SGHDN and CDR2 is FVKESK in the germline V gene. Germline trimming cut 4 bases from V and 6 bases from J; bases unmatched to any gene: 10. The CDR3 has 15 residues. The CDR3 is CASSPTTGGGFEQYF. The CDR3 nucleotides read TGTGCCAGCAGCCCCACGACAGGGGGGGGATTCGAGCAGTACTTC.

The rearrangement joins TRBV19 to TRBJ1-5, with 7 positions matching TRBD1. V lost 3 bases and J lost 1; bases outside the gene matches: 6. The CDR3 runs to 16 residues. Germline values: CDR1 LNHDA, CDR2 SQIVND (reference sequence). The CDR3 DNA reads TGTGCCAGTAGTATTGAAACAGGGGCGAGCAATCAGCCCCAGCATTTT. It yields the protein CASSIETGASNQPQHF.

This clone was observed a handful of times. The gene calls are TRBV15 and TRBJ2-1; 9 bases are shared with TRBD1. Looked up from germline, CDR1 is LNHNV and CDR2 is YYDKDF (reference sequence). CDR3 size: 15 residues. Trimming at V came to 5 bases and at J to 1 base, leaving 3 bases not matched to a gene. This chain's CDR3 is CATSFDRGSYNEQFF. In DNA form, the CDR3 reads TGTGCCACCAGCTTCGACAGGGGGTCCTACAATGAGCAGTTCTTC. Full variable domain (outside the CDR3, taken from reference TRBV15 and TRBJ2-1): DAMVIQNPRYQVTQFGKPVTLSCSQTLNHNVMYWYQQKSSQAPKLLFHYYDKDFNNEADTPDNFQSRRPNTSFCFLDIRSPGLGDTAMYLCATSFDRGSYNEQFFGPGTRLTVL.

This chain connects TRBV7-2 to TRBJ2-7; D is possibly TRBD1 (6 bases). The CDR3 has 13 amino acids. Germline loops: CDR1 SGHTA, CDR2 FQGNSA. The V gene lost 1 base and the J gene lost 7 bases, with 11 bases spanning the gap. Written as DNA, the CDR3 is TGTGCCAGCAGCTTAGGAGGGGGAACGGAGCAGTACTTC. This sequence encodes CASSLGGGTEQYF. Full variable domain (rest looked up from reference TRBV7-2 and TRBJ2-7): GAGVSQSPSNKVTEKGKDVELRCDPISGHTALYWYRQSLGQGLEFLIYFQGNSAPDKSGLPSDRFSAERTGGSVSTLTIQRTQQEDSAVYLCASSLGGGTEQYFGPGTRLTVT.

The chain couples TRBV7-9 to TRBJ1-1; TRBD1 matches 9 bases. The germline CDR1 and CDR2 sequences are SEHNR and FQNEAQ (reference sequence). This CDR3 region has 14 residues. V lost 1 base, J lost 7 bases, and 4 bases stayed unmatched. CDR3 sequence (DNA): TGTGCCAGCAGCTTAGACCGGGACAGGGTTGAAGCTTTCTTT. Protein: CASSLDRDRVEAFF.

The chain uses TRBV5-6 and TRBJ2-5; TRBD1 aligns across 7 bases. The J segment lost 2 bases and the V segment lost 1 base, leaving 5 bases of the junction unmatched. Germline CDR1 is SGHDT and CDR2 is YYEEEE. CDR3 length: 15 amino acids. Written as DNA, the CDR3 is TGTGCCAGCAGCTTGAGGGGGCTCGGGCAAGAGACCCAGTACTTC. Residues: CASSLRGLGQETQYF.

This chain uses TRBV5-1 with TRBJ2-5; D may be TRBD1 (5 bases). This CDR3 is built from 13 residues. V gave up 4 bases and J gave up 2 bases, with 9 bases separating them. The germline V gene encodes CDR1 SGHRS and CDR2 YFSETQ. CDR3 in amino acids: CASSTGVQETQYF. Here the CDR3 DNA reads TGCGCCAGCAGCACAGGAGTGCAAGAGACCCAGTACTTC.